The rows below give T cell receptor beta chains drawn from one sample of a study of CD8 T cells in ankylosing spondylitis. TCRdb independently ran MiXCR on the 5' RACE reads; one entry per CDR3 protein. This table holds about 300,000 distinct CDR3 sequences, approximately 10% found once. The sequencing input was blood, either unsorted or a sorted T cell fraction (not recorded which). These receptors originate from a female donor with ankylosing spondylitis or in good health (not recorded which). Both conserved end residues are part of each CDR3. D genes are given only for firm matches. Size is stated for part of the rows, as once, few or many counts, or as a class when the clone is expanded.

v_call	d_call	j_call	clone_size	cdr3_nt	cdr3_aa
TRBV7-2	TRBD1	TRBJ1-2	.	TGTGCCAGCAGCGAAGGGACAGGGCCTTATCGCTACACCTTC	CASSEGTGPYRYTF
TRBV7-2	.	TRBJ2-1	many	TGTGCCAGCAGCACCTTGAATGAGCAGTTCTTC	CASSTLNEQFF
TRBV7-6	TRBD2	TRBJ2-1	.	TGTGCCAGCAGCTTAGCGAGCGGGGGGGATGCTGAGCAGTTCTTC	CASSLASGGDAEQFF
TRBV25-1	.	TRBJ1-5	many	TGTGCCAGCAGTGCTCTGATAAGCAATCAGCCCCAGCATTTT	CASSALISNQPQHF
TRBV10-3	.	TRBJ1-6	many	TGTGCCACTCGCGACCCACCCGGGAGCAATTCACCCCTCCACTTT	CATRDPPGSNSPLHF
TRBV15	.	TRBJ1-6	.	TGTGCCACCAGCAGAGGCAGAAATTCACCCCTCCACTTT	CATSRGRNSPLHF
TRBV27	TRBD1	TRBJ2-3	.	TGTGCCAGCAGTCCGGGACAGAGCCTTGCAGATACGCAGTATTTT	CASSPGQSLADTQYF
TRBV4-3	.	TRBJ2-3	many	TGCGCCAGCAGCCAAGAAATCGGCAGGGGTGGAGATACGCAGTATTTT	CASSQEIGRGGDTQYF
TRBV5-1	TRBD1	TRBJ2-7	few	TGCGCCAGCAGATCCGGGACAGGGGCTTACGAGCAGTACTTC	CASRSGTGAYEQYF
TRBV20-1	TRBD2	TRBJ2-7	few	TGCAGTGCTAGAGGACTAGCGGACCATTACGAGCAGTACTTC	CSARGLADHYEQYF
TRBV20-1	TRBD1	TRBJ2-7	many	TGCAGTGCTAGCCCCGGGACAGGGACCTACGAGCAGTACTTC	CSASPGTGTYEQYF
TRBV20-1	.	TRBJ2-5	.	TGCAGTGCTCCGCTATCGGGACAAGAGACCCAGTACTTC	CSAPLSGQETQYF
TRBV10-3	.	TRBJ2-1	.	TGTGCCATCAGTGGGACGGGAGCCAATGAGCAGTTCTTC	CAISGTGANEQFF
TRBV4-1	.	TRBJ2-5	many	TGCGCCAGCAGCCAAGATCGACCGGACGGCCAAGAGACCCAGTACTTC	CASSQDRPDGQETQYF
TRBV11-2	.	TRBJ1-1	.	TGTGCCAGCAGCCCTTTAGGGCGGGGTCGGAACACTGAAGCTTTCTTT	CASSPLGRGRNTEAFF
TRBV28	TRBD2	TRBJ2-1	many	TGTGCCAGCAGATTACCATCCGGGACTAGCGATGAGCAGTTCTTC	CASRLPSGTSDEQFF
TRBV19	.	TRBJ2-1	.	TGTGCCAGTAGACGAGACAGAAGCTCCTACAATGAGCAGTTCTTC	CASRRDRSSYNEQFF
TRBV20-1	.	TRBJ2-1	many	TGCAGTACCCACCGGGCGGGGCAGAATGAGCAGTTCTTC	CSTHRAGQNEQFF
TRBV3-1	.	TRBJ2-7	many	TGTGCCAGCAGCCAAAGGGGGCGGGATGGCTACGAGCAGTACTTC	CASSQRGRDGYEQYF
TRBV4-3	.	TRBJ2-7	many	TGCGCCAGCAGCCGCTACCCATCGGGAGAAAATTCACACTACGAGCAGTACTTC	CASSRYPSGENSHYEQYF
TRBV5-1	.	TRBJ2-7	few	TGCGCCAGCAGCTTGAAGGCCTACGAGCAGTACTTC	CASSLKAYEQYF
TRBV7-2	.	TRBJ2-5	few	TGTGCCAGCAGCCCCGGTCGACAGACCCAGTACTTC	CASSPGRQTQYF
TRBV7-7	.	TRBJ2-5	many	TGTGCTAGCAGCTGGCAAGGGACCCAAGAGACCCAGTACTTC	CASSWQGTQETQYF
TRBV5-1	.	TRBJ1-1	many	TGCGCCAGCAGCTTGACCTTGGCCTTGAACACTGAAGCTTTCTTT	CASSLTLALNTEAFF
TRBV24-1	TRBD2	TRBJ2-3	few	TGTGCCACCAGTGAATCCGCTAGCGGGATAGAAGGAGATACGCAGTATTTT	CATSESASGIEGDTQYF
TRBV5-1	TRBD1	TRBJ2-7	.	TGCGCCAGCAGCACAACGGGACAGATCTACGAGCAGTACTTC	CASSTTGQIYEQYF
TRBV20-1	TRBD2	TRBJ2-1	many	TGCAGTGCTAGAGATCCCCTAGCGGGGGGCCCCGGTGAGCAGTTCTTC	CSARDPLAGGPGEQFF
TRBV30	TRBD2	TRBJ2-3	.	TGTGCCTGGGGCAGACTAGCGGCTACCACAGATACGCAGTATTTT	CAWGRLAATTDTQYF
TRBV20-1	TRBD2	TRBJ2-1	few	TGCAGTGCTAGAGACGGGAGGGCCCTCAATGAGCAGTTCTTC	CSARDGRALNEQFF
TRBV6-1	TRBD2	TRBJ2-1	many	TGTGCCAGCAGTGTTGGTAGGGAGGGCGAGCAGTTCTTC	CASSVGREGEQFF
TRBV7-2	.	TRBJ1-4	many	TGTGCCAGCAGCCTGGGCCAGCCTAATGAAAGGGGGCTGTTTTTT	CASSLGQPNERGLFF
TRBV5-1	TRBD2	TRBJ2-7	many	TGCGCCAGCAGCCCCGGACTAGCGGTATACGAGCAGTACTTC	CASSPGLAVYEQYF
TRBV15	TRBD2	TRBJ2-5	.	TGTGCCACCCTTCTCCCACTTTCGTTAGCGGGAGGGATGAGAGAGACCCAGTACTTC	CATLLPLSLAGGMRETQYF
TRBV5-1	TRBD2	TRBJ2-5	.	TGCGCCAGCAGCTTGTTCTCGGCTAGCGGGGCTCCAGAAGGAGAGACCCAGTACTTC	CASSLFSASGAPEGETQYF
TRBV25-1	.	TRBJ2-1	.	TGTGCCGGGGCTGCTGGGGATGAGCAGTTCTTC	CAGAAGDEQFF
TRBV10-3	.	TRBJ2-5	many	TGTGCCATCAGGGATGACAGCACCCAAGAGACCCAGTACTTC	CAIRDDSTQETQYF
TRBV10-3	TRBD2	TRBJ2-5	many	TGTGCCATCAGTGAACTAGCGGGCCAAGAGACCCAGTACTTC	CAISELAGQETQYF
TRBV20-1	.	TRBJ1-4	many	TGCAGTGCTAGAGATCTAGGGACCACTAATGAAAAACTGTTTTTT	CSARDLGTTNEKLFF
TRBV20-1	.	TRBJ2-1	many	TGCAGTGCTCCCCTACAGATTGAGCAGTTCTTC	CSAPLQIEQFF
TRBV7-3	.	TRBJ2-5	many	TGTGCCAGCAGCTTATTAGGGCAAGAGACCCAGTACTTC	CASSLLGQETQYF
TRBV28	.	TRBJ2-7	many	TGTGCCAGCAGTCCACCTACCAAATACGAGCAGTACTTC	CASSPPTKYEQYF
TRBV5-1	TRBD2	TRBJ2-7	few	TGCGCCAGCAGCTTGGGCGGGGGGGCCTTCGACGAGCAGTACTTC	CASSLGGGAFDEQYF
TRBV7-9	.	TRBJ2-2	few	TGTGCCAACCTCAGGGCGGTCACCGGGGAGCTGTTTTTT	CANLRAVTGELFF
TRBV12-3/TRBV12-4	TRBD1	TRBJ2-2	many	TGTGCCAGCAGACGGGACAGGGACACCGGGGAGCTGTTTTTT	CASRRDRDTGELFF
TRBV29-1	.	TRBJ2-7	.	TGCAGCGTTGTGCCCCTTAGTGGGGTAGAGTACTTC	CSVVPLSGVEYF
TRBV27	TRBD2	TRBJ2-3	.	TGTGCCAGCAGTTTATTGGCTAGCGGGGTCTCTAGCACAGATACGCAGTATTTT	CASSLLASGVSSTDTQYF
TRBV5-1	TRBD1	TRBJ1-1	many	TGCGCCAGCAGCTCGGGACAGGGTGAGTCAACTGAAGCTTTCTTT	CASSSGQGESTEAFF
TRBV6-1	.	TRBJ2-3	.	TGTGCCAGCAGCCCACCCGACCCGACATTGAGCACAGATACGCAGTATTTT	CASSPPDPTLSTDTQYF
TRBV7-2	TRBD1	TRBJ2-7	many	TGTGCCAGCAGTGCGGACAGGGGGTTTTACGAGCAGTACTTC	CASSADRGFYEQYF
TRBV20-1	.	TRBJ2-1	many	TGCAGTGCTAGGGACCCGAAAACCTACAATGAGCAGTTCTTC	CSARDPKTYNEQFF
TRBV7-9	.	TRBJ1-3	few	TGTGCCAGCAGCTTCCCAGGGGCTGACTCTGGAAACACCATATATTTT	CASSFPGADSGNTIYF
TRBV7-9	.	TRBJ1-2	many	TGTGCCAGCAGCTTAGGAGGGGAGTCCCGCGGCTACACCTTC	CASSLGGESRGYTF
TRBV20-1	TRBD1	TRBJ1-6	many	TGCAGTGCTATCGATCCGGGACAGGGGGATTATTCACCCCTCCACTTT	CSAIDPGQGDYSPLHF
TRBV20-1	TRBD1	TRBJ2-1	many	TGCAGTGCCGCCAGAGGGGGCCCGTACAATGAGCAGTTCTTC	CSAARGGPYNEQFF